Below, 32 T cell receptor beta chains from the same sample are listed, as sequenced in a study of Ad26.COV2.S vaccination and SARS-CoV-2 variants. Treatment meaning: 15 to 20 received Ad26.COV2.S at low or high dose, single or two shots; 5 received placebo; per-sample allocation not given. Sample collection was performed on day 63 after the first vaccine or placebo injection. Using immunoSEQ multiplex PCR, the repertoire was profiled, and TCRdb retains in-frame clones only, with some absent. Among 360,000 or so clones listed, roughly 87% were seen once. The sequencing used peripheral blood, collected in a trial of Ad26.COV2.S vaccine versus placebo. These receptors originate from a person between 18 and 60 years old who received the Ad26.COV2.S COVID-19 vaccine or a placebo.

The J gene is TRBJ1-6, the V gene TRBV19, with TRBD1 matching 7 bases. Germline V gene lookup returns CDR1 LNHDA and CDR2 SQIVND (reference sequence). The CDR3 spans 16 residues. V lost 5 bases, J lost 4 bases, and 8 bases stayed unmatched. The CDR3 bases are TGTGCCAGTAGTGCGGCGACAGGGAGGTATAATTCACCCCTCCACTTT. Amino acids: CASSAATGRYNSPLHF.

The rearrangement joins TRBV27 to TRBJ2-1; D possibly corresponds to TRBD2 (6 bases). The length of the CDR3 is 15 residues. Germline V gene data show CDR1 as MNHEY and CDR2 as SMNVEV (reference sequence). Trimming pared 6 bases from V and 3 bases from J, leaving 15 bases between. In DNA form, the CDR3 reads TGTGCCAGCAGCGGAGAGGGACTCTACTACAATGAGCAGTTCTTC. It yields the protein CASSGEGLYYNEQFF.

The chain links TRBV5-1 to TRBJ1-6; TRBD1 agrees at 7 bases. Trimming took 4 bases from V and 13 from J; bases not matched to a gene: 11. The CDR3 is made up of 14 amino acids. Germline V CDR1 and CDR2: SGHRS, YFSETQ. The CDR3 sequence: CASSPGTDLHPLHF. CDR3 bases: TGCGCCAGCAGCCCCGGGACAGACCTGCACCCCCTCCACTTT.

The V gene is TRBV12-3 or TRBV12-4, the J gene TRBJ2-3; D unclear. The germline V and J ends were trimmed by 4 bases and 1 base, with 3 bases remaining between them. CDR3 length: 12 residues. Here the CDR3 DNA reads TGTGCCAGCAGTTCTCGCACAGATACGCAGTATTTT. Its protein is CASSSRTDTQYF.

This sequence joins TRBV19 and TRBJ1-2, with 12 bases matching TRBD1. The CDR3 loop spans 15 amino acids. V lost 3 bases to trimming and J lost 2 bases; unmatched junction nucleotides: 1. Germline V gene lookup returns CDR1 LNHDA and CDR2 SQIVND (reference sequence). CDR3 DNA sequence: TGTGCCAGTAGTATGGGGACAGGGGGCAACTATGGCTACACCTTC. Translating gives CASSMGTGGNYGYTF.

This chain connects TRBV5-6 to TRBJ2-2; D gene uncertain. Deletions cut 1 base from V and 5 bases from J, with 24 bases between. The CDR3 is 19 residues long. Looked up from germline, CDR1 is SGHDT and CDR2 is YYEEEE. CDR3 amino acids: CASSLSAGRRTLRTGELFF. Here the CDR3 DNA reads TGTGCCAGCAGCTTGTCTGCTGGTCGACGAACACTTAGGACCGGGGAGCTGTTTTTT.

This chain joins TRBV30 and TRBJ1-2; D is unresolved. Germline loops: CDR1 GTSNPN, CDR2 SVGIG (reference sequence). This CDR3 is built from 11 residues. The V end lost 3 bases, the J end lost 4 bases, and 6 bases lay between the germline ends. In DNA form, the CDR3 reads TGTGCCTGGAGAGACCCCTATGGCTACACCTTC. It is translated as CAWRDPYGYTF.

The chain joins TRBV29-1 to TRBJ1-3; D perhaps matches TRBD1 (5 bases). The CDR3 is 14 amino acids. Germline V lookup: CDR1 SQVTM, CDR2 ANQGSEA. Trimming removed 5 bases from V and 0 bases from J, with 11 bases in between. CDR3 amino acids: CSVSGGLSGNTIYF. CDR3 DNA: TGCAGCGTTAGTGGGGGACTCTCTGGAAACACCATATATTTT.

The V and J genes are TRBV12-3 or TRBV12-4 and TRBJ1-6; the D is unclear. V was trimmed by 4 bases and J by 13 bases, leaving 8 bases between them. The CDR3 is 11 residues long. CDR3 residues: CASSSPGPLHF. In nucleotides, the CDR3 is TGTGCCAGCAGTTCCCCTGGGCCCCTCCACTTT.

The chain uses TRBV12-2 and TRBJ2-7; TRBD2 was called by the table and not checked on the DNA. TRBV12-2 has pseudogene status. This CDR3 comprises 16 residues. CDR3 nucleotides: TGTGCAAGTCGCTTATTCTCAGGGACTGGAATCTACGAGCAGTACTTC. Encoded protein: CASRLFSGTGIYEQYF.

The chain uses TRBV4-1 and TRBJ1-4; D unresolved. The length of the CDR3 is 13 residues. Trimming stripped 4 bases from V and 8 bases from J, with 11 bases between. Per germline, CDR1 MGHRA and CDR2 YSYEKL. The CDR3 here is CASSLASTEKLFF. In nucleotides, the CDR3 is TGCGCCAGCAGCCTCGCGAGTACGGAAAAACTGTTTTTT.

The genes are TRBV12-3 or TRBV12-4 and TRBJ1-6, with no clear D. CDR3 length equals 13 residues. V was cut by 4 bases and J by 6 bases, with 7 bases left in between. CDR3 residues: CASSSDFNSPLHF. The CDR3 coding sequence is TGTGCCAGCAGTTCCGACTTTAATTCACCCCTCCACTTT.

The V gene is TRBV2, the J gene TRBJ1-6; D uncertain. V gave up 6 bases and J gave up 16 bases, with 25 bases separating them. Looked up from germline, CDR1 is SNHLY and CDR2 is FYNNEI. There are 15 residues in the CDR3. For the CDR3, the DNA is TGTGCCAGCAGAGCGACCTTTTTCCCGCGACCGAGTCTCCACTTT. Amino acids: CASRATFFPRPSLHF.

This rearrangement joins TRBV6-5 to TRBJ1-5; no clear D gene. The CDR3 has 13 amino acids. The ends were cut back, 6 bases at V and 2 bases at J, with 8 bases in the middle. From germline, CDR1 is MNHEY and CDR2 SVGAGI. The CDR3 reads CASRRRGNQPQHF. The CDR3 nucleotides are TGTGCCAGCAGGAGGCGGGGCAATCAGCCCCAGCATTTT.

The chain recombines TRBV12-3 or TRBV12-4 with TRBJ2-7; weak D call: TRBD1 (5 bases). V was trimmed by 3 bases and J by 6 bases, leaving 9 bases between them. The CDR3 has 12 amino acids. The CDR3 coding sequence is TGTGCCAGCAGTTTCTCCAGGGCCGAGCAGTACTTC. Translating it yields CASSFSRAEQYF.

The chain links TRBV5-4 to TRBJ2-1; perhaps D is TRBD1 or TRBD2 (5 bases each). In germline, CDR1 is SGHNT, CDR2 YYREEE (reference sequence). The CDR3 length is 15 residues. Deletions cut 0 bases from V and 2 bases from J, with 9 bases between. The CDR3 bases are TGTGCCAGCAGCTTGGGAAGGGGACCCTACAATGAGCAGTTCTTC. This translates into CASSLGRGPYNEQFF.

The J gene is TRBJ2-3, the V gene TRBV24-1; D might be TRBD1 or TRBD2, each matching 5 bases. This CDR3 is 13 amino acids long. Between the trimmed V and J ends, which lost 9 bases and 1 base, there was a span of 10 bases. The germline CDR1 and CDR2 sequences are KGHDR and SFDVKD. This CDR3 is CATQRDGTDTQYF. CDR3 nucleotide sequence: TGTGCCACCCAACGGGACGGCACAGATACGCAGTATTTT.

This chain uses TRBV5-1 with TRBJ2-2; D is ambiguous. Looked up from germline, CDR1 is SGHRS and CDR2 is YFSETQ. The CDR3 sequence is 14 residues long. Trimming left V 0 bases short and J 3 bases short, with 6 bases between. The CDR3 loop reads CASSLEPDTGELFF. For the CDR3, the DNA is TGCGCCAGCAGCTTGGAACCGGACACCGGGGAGCTGTTTTTT.

V gene TRBV19 combines with J gene TRBJ1-3, with D perhaps matching TRBD1 (5 bases). The CDR3 totals 15 residues. Per germline, CDR1 LNHDA and CDR2 SQIVND (reference sequence). V shed 7 bases and J shed 2 bases, with 15 bases lying between them. The CDR3 region is CASNPGGSAGNTIYF. The CDR3 nucleotides read TGTGCCAGTAACCCGGGGGGGTCTGCTGGAAACACCATATATTTT. The whole variable domain, filled in from reference TRBV19 and TRBJ1-3, reads DGGITQSPKYLFRKEGQNVTLSCEQNLNHDAMYWYRQDPGQGLRLIYYSQIVNDFQKGDIAEGYSVSREKKESFPLTVTSAQKNPTAFYLCASNPGGSAGNTIYFGEGSWLTVV.

The chain recombines TRBV13 with TRBJ1-4; 7 nucleotides align to TRBD1. CDR3 length: 17 amino acids. The germline V gene encodes CDR1 PRHDT and CDR2 FYEKMQ (reference sequence). Trimming removed 5 bases from V and 8 bases from J; junction bases left unmatched: 17. The CDR3 sequence: CASSPGNRGLSREKLFF. The CDR3 DNA reads as TGTGCCAGCAGCCCAGGGAACAGGGGCCTTTCGCGCGAAAAACTGTTTTTT. Supplemented by reference TRBV13 and TRBJ1-4, the full variable domain reads AAGVIQSPRHLIKEKRETATLKCYPIPRHDTVYWYQQGPGQDPQFLISFYEKMQSDKGSIPDRFSAQQFSDYHSELNMSSLELGDSALYFCASSPGNRGLSREKLFFGSGTQLSVL.

This clone was seen a single time. V gene TRBV5-4 combines with J gene TRBJ1-2; possible D gene TRBD1, 5 bases. Trimming took 1 base from V and 3 from J, leaving 13 bases between them. Germline lookup yields CDR1 SGHNT and CDR2 YYREEE (reference sequence). The CDR3 runs 15 residues. DNA for the CDR3: TGTGCCAGCAGCTTGCGGCAGGGATTCGACTATGGCTACACCTTC. Protein: CASSLRQGFDYGYTF.

J is TRBJ2-1 and V is TRBV7-9, with 7 bases lining up with TRBD2. Germline V lookup: CDR1 SEHNR, CDR2 FQNEAQ (reference sequence). V was pared by 2 bases and J by 0 bases, with 7 bases of the junction left unmatched. The CDR3 runs 17 residues. The CDR3 DNA follows: TGTGCCAGCAGCTTATCGACTAGCCGAAGCTCCTACAATGAGCAGTTCTTC. Encoded protein: CASSLSTSRSSYNEQFF.

This chain joins TRBV30 and TRBJ2-3; D is uncertain. This CDR3 is 15 amino acids long. CDR1 is GTSNPN and CDR2 is SVGIG in the germline V gene (reference sequence). The V and J ends lost 0 bases and 2 bases respectively, with 12 bases between them. The CDR3 nucleotides read TGTGCCTGGAGTGTTAATAGGATGGACACAGATACGCAGTATTTT. Protein product: CAWSVNRMDTDTQYF.

The V and J genes are TRBV5-1 and TRBJ1-2, with D uncertain. The CDR3 runs 13 residues. Trimming took 2 bases from V and 3 from J, leaving 8 bases between them. Germline V CDR1 and CDR2: SGHRS, YFSETQ. CDR3 sequence (DNA): TGCGCCAGCAGCTTCGGTACGGACTATGGCTACACCTTC. This translates into CASSFGTDYGYTF.

This chain's CDR3 is CAWSVVPSNYGYTF. CDR3 in DNA: TGTGCCTGGAGTGTAGTGCCATCTAACTATGGCTACACCTTC. The chain uses TRBV30 and TRBJ1-2, with D unresolved. The CDR3 covers 14 residues. Germline CDR1 is GTSNPN and CDR2 is SVGIG (reference sequence). V shed 0 bases and J shed 0 bases, with 8 bases lying between them.

This clone has just one count. V usage is TRBV6-2 or TRBV6-3 and J usage is TRBJ1-3; D is perhaps TRBD1 (5 bases). The CDR3 loop spans 16 amino acids. CDR1 and CDR2 (germline): MNHEY, SVGEGT. V shed 0 bases and J shed 0 bases, with 9 bases lying between them. The CDR3 DNA reads as TGTGCCAGCAGTTACTCGGGACCGGGCTCTGGAAACACCATATATTTT. It encodes CASSYSGPGSGNTIYF.

The chain joins TRBV19 to TRBJ1-2; 11 bases align to TRBD1. The V and J ends lost 3 bases and 3 bases, in that order; junction bases with no gene match: 3. Germline V gene lookup returns CDR1 LNHDA and CDR2 SQIVND (reference sequence). CDR3 length equals 15 residues. CDR3 protein: CASSIEDRGHYGYTF. As DNA, the CDR3 is TGTGCCAGTAGTATTGAGGACAGGGGGCACTATGGCTACACCTTC.

J is TRBJ2-1 and V is TRBV6-6, with D tentatively TRBD2 (6 bases). V was clipped by 4 bases and J by 9 bases, with 16 bases between them. Germline lookup yields CDR1 MNHNY and CDR2 SVGAGI (reference sequence). CDR3 size: 14 residues. Written as DNA, the CDR3 is TGTGCCAGCAGTTCCTCCGGGGGTCCAAGTGAGCAGTTCTTC. Its translation: CASSSSGGPSEQFF.

V is TRBV7-2 and J is TRBJ2-1, with D tentatively TRBD2 (6 bases). The germline V gene has CDR1 SGHTA and CDR2 FQGNSA. Trimming removed 3 bases at V and 0 bases at J, with 15 bases between. The CDR3 is 17 residues long. The CDR3 DNA reads TGTGCCAGCAGCTTCCCTCTCGGGGGAAGCTCCTACAATGAGCAGTTCTTC. This gives the protein CASSFPLGGSSYNEQFF.

This clone was observed a few times. This rearrangement joins TRBV4-1 to TRBJ1-2; D remains unclear. V was pared by 0 bases and J by 3 bases, with 11 bases between. CDR3 length equals 15 residues. Germline-derived CDR1 and CDR2 are MGHRA and YSYEKL. The CDR3 spells CASSQEPPGYYGYTF. The CDR3 DNA reads TGCGCCAGCAGCCAAGAGCCCCCGGGGTACTATGGCTACACCTTC.

The V and J genes are TRBV5-1 and TRBJ2-2; 13 bases are a match to TRBD2. The CDR3 has 18 amino acids. V shed 0 bases and J 3 bases; nucleotides not matched to a gene: 5. Germline V gene lookup returns CDR1 SGHRS and CDR2 YFSETQ. The CDR3 nucleotides are TGCGCCAGCAGCTTGGTGACTAGCGGGGGGAGATACACCGGGGAGCTGTTTTTT. As protein: CASSLVTSGGRYTGELFF.

The chain couples TRBV6-5 to TRBJ1-2; 10 bases agree with TRBD1. The CDR3 spans 14 residues. Germline V lookup: CDR1 MNHEY, CDR2 SVGAGI. J gave up 7 bases and V 7 bases, and 9 bases lay outside the gene matches. CDR3 loop: CASNPGQGIVGYTF. CDR3 in DNA: TGTGCCAGCAACCCGGGACAGGGGATTGTTGGCTACACCTTC.